What follows describes a single TCR beta chain. In its sample, this clonotype was seen many times. Its binding antigen is unknown. Base qualities are not at hand, and no much larger clone is one base apart. This sample is part of a study of Graves' ophthalmopathy and Graves' hyperthyroidism (dated by TCRdb to the late 2010s). Broadly, across the study: Peripheral blood samples were taken at the time of initial diagnosis, before any treatment was given. To tell Graves' ophthalmopathy apart from Graves' hyperthyroidism, and to predict which patients would progress to ophthalmopathy, the study relied on TCR beta repertoire signatures. In total, around 140 blood samples were TCR-sequenced: 40 to 45 ophthalmopathy, around 75 hyperthyroidism and approximately 17 hyperthyroidism-to-ophthalmopathy patients. A discovery set of 100 patients (about 45 ophthalmopathy, 55 to 60 stable hyperthyroidism) was enrolled to explore V-J signatures distinguishing ophthalmopathy from hyperthyroidism. An independent validation cohort comprised around 19 hyperthyroidism patients and about 16 patients who later progressed from hyperthyroidism to ophthalmopathy. T-cell repertoires of thyroid tissue and blood were compared in over 5 hyperthyroidism patients. Once sampling was done, hyperthyroidism patients were given methimazole at a starting dose of 30 mg daily, while ophthalmopathy patients were given high-dose intravenous methylprednisolone. For training and testing, the approximately 92 patients in the discovery cohort were randomly divided in a 7:3 ratio. General findings and caveats noted by the study authors: No statistical method was used to set the sample size in advance, and the investigators knew which group each participant was assigned to. In validation, the model predicted ophthalmopathy progression with 70.59% sensitivity and around 72% specificity; some 13 predicted patients were CT-confirmed with GO in a median of roughly 6.8 months. In cross-validation, the 13-signature model distinguished ophthalmopathy from stable hyperthyroidism with almost 90% sensitivity and roughly 81% specificity, and in the test set the corresponding values were approximately 80% and 68%. Most expanded thyroid clonotypes with a frequency above 0.001 also appeared in blood, which suggests that blood repertoires may reflect the immune response in the thyroid.

The ophthalmopathy patients had moderately to severely active disease, with a Clinical Activity Score of 3 or higher, a NOSPECS grade of 4 or higher, and a disease duration of less than 3 months. Patients with other autoimmune diseases, uncontrolled infections, pregnancy or lactation were excluded from the study. Clinical symptoms, serum thyroxine, TRAb, thyroid ultrasound and orbital computed tomography were used for diagnosis. PBMCs were isolated from about 10 ml of fresh peripheral blood by Ficoll-Paque density gradient centrifugation. Total RNA was extracted using Trizol reagent, and RNA quality was checked on an Agilent 2100 Bioanalyzer. For repertoire sequencing, TCR beta CDR3 regions were amplified from RNA transcripts. The first round of RT-PCR was done with HTBI primers and the Qiagen OneStep RT-PCR kit, and was followed by a second round of multiplex PCR, then size selection and purification. Sequencing of the libraries was carried out on an Illumina HiSeq2000 in paired-end mode with 100 bp reads. The authors' pipeline ran thus. SOAPnuke was used to process the reads, throwing out any read that had adapters, had uncalled bases, had a mean Phred below 15, or lacked an exact constant-primer or identifier match. COPE v1.2.5 was used to merge high-quality paired reads. Unique nucleotide sequences were defined as clonotypes and aligned to IMGT TRB V, D and J references using MiTCR v1.1. Analysis was restricted to V-J combinations with a frequency above 0.0001, which covered roughly 99% of repertoires. A TCR clonal expansion and chaos score per V-J combination was defined as the ratio of F50 clonal expansion to chaos observed in the TCRdist matrix. Welch's t-statistics and random forest were used to narrow the features down to 13 V-J combinations, which were then fed into a naive Bayes classifier. Thyroid-blood repertoire similarity was quantified with the Morisita-Horn index. Using fastp at Q25 and MiXCR, TCRdb reprocessed the public reads and kept productive beta chains. Every CDR3 protein is listed once, alongside the most common genes and DNA of its rows. It is TCRdb's table, rather than the study itself, that gives the V and J calls and clone size. This sample lists 360,000 or so distinct CDR3 sequences; about a sixth were detected once. 1.5% to 2% of the sample rests with the top ten.

The CDR3 contains 17 residues, cysteine and phenylalanine counted. CDR3 DNA only is kept here, 51 bases in frame from base 1. CDR1 and CDR2, per the germline V gene, are KGHDR and SFDVKD. Trimming costs V 3 bases and J 3 bases, and their ends lie 19 bases apart. This receptor was taken from a woman between 18 and 30 years old with Graves' ophthalmopathy. Donor details come from another sample of the same person, matched by shared clones. The sample taken for sequencing was peripheral blood. This receptor chain uses TRBV24-1 and TRBJ2-5; perhaps TRBD2 is the D gene, with 6 bases matching. The CDR3 in this case is CATSDPYTGPGEETQYF. The DNA reads as follows: TGTGCCACCAGTGATCCCTATACAGGCCCGGGAGAAGAGACCCAGTACTTC.